A selection of T cell receptor beta chains follows, all from one sample in a study of T cells in localized non-small cell lung cancer. Produced via immunoSEQ multiplex PCR; TCRdb's table is partial and in-frame only. The repertoire holds about 9,800 clones, with less than 55% as singletons. Specimen: lymph node tissue, collected before any cancer treatment. The receptors derive from a woman aged 35-70 years with stage I lung adenocarcinoma. The CDR3 runs from the conserved cysteine through the conserved F or W. The order of the fields is D gene, CDR3 length, J gene, V gene, clone size, CDR3 DNA, CDR3 protein. A D gene is named only where the DNA matches it firmly. Only some rows state a clone size, as once, few, many or a class for expanded clones.

.,15,TRBJ1-3,TRBV11-3,few,TGTGCCAGCAGCGAGGGACTGGCCTCTGGAAACACCATATATTTT,CASSEGLASGNTIYF
.,14,TRBJ1-2,TRBV7-8,.,TGTGCCAGCAGCTTAGGTCCAGGGAACTATGGCTACACCTTC,CASSLGPGNYGYTF
.,15,TRBJ1-5,TRBV6-8,.,TGTGCCAGCAGAGCCGGGACATTGAGCAATCAGCCCCAGCATTTT,CASRAGTLSNQPQHF
.,12,TRBJ1-2,TRBV18,.,TGTGCCAGCTCACCATTGCAGGGGAACTACACCTTC,CASSPLQGNYTF
.,15,TRBJ1-3,TRBV11-3,.,TGTGCCAGCAGCCCCAGCACGGCCTCTGGAAACACCATATATTTT,CASSPSTASGNTIYF
.,14,TRBJ2-3,TRBV9,.,TGTGCCAGCAGTGAGAGTAGCAGTACAGATACGCAGTATTTT,CASSESSSTDTQYF
.,15,TRBJ1-1,TRBV1,few,TGCGCCAGCAGCCAGGAGACTTCTTTAGGGGGTGAAGCTTTCTTT,CASSQETSLGGEAFF
.,17,TRBJ1-1,TRBV19,.,TGTGCCAGTAGATTGAAAGTAGGAGCTAGTATGAACACTGAAGCTTTCTTT,CASRLKVGASMNTEAFF
TRBD1,15,TRBJ1-6,TRBV18,.,TGTGCCAGCTCACTGGGACAGGGGGCAGGATCACCCTTCCACTTT,CASSLGQGAGSPFHF
.,13,TRBJ2-1,TRBV10-1,.,TGCGCCAGCAGCGCTGTTCAAACGGATGAGCAGTTCTTC,CASSAVQTDEQFF
.,13,TRBJ1-1,TRBV19,.,TGTGCCAGTAGTGCCCGTAGTAACACTGAAGCTTTCTTT,CASSARSNTEAFF
.,14,TRBJ2-3,TRBV25-1,few,TGTGCCAGCAGTGAATATGGTAGTGCAGATACGCAGTATTTT,CASSEYGSADTQYF
TRBD1,21,TRBJ2-2,TRBV18,.,TGTGCCAGCTCACAGCTTCCCCCGGGACAGGGGATTGGGACGAACACCGGGGAGCTGTTTTTT,CASSQLPPGQGIGTNTGELFF
.,14,TRBJ2-7,TRBV30,.,TGTGCCTGGAGCCGGGACTTGAGCTCCTACGAGCAGTACTTC,CAWSRDLSSYEQYF
.,16,TRBJ1-1,TRBV19,.,TGTGCCAGTAGCCCTCCCGGTGGACATTGGAACACTGAAGCTTTCTTT,CASSPPGGHWNTEAFF
.,15,TRBJ2-5,TRBV10-2,.,TGCGCCAGCAGTGAGTCTGACGGTGGGGGAGAGACCCAGTACTTC,CASSESDGGGETQYF
.,13,TRBJ2-2,TRBV19,.,TGTGCCAGTAGTACCTACCCCGGGCGGGAGCTGTTTTTT,CASSTYPGRELFF
.,13,TRBJ2-3,TRBV29-1,.,TGCAGCGTTGACGGGGGTAGGGGGGATACGCAGTATTTT,CSVDGGRGDTQYF
TRBD1,14,TRBJ2-5,TRBV11-1,.,TGTGCCAGCAGCACTGGGACAGGGTTGGAGACCCAGTACTTC,CASSTGTGLETQYF
.,14,TRBJ1-3,TRBV6-7,.,TGTGCCAGCAGTGAGACAGTCTCTGGAAACACCATATATTTT,CASSETVSGNTIYF
TRBD2,18,TRBJ2-1,TRBV18,.,TGTGCCAGCTCACCCCAAAGGACGGGAGGTGTCCTACGGAATGAGCAGTTCTTC,CASSPQRTGGVLRNEQFF
.,16,TRBJ1-2,TRBV15,few,TGTGCCACCAGCAGAGATCGTTCGCGGGCAGGATATGGCTACACCTTC,CATSRDRSRAGYGYTF
.,15,TRBJ1-5,TRBV6-8,medium-sized,TGTGCCAGTGGACTCGGGACAAACTGGGGGCAGCCCCAGCATTTT,CASGLGTNWGQPQHF
TRBD2,15,TRBJ2-7,TRBV6-4,few,TGTGCCAGCAGGGCCCCGGGTGGGGGGGTCTACGAGCAGTACTTC,CASRAPGGGVYEQYF
.,12,TRBJ2-7,TRBV10-2,.,TGCGCCAGCACAGGTACGGCCTACGAGCAGTACTTC,CASTGTAYEQYF
.,16,TRBJ1-5,TRBV15,.,TGTGCCACCAGCAGAGATCTAACAGGAGCCGATCAGCCCCAGCATTTT,CATSRDLTGADQPQHF
.,16,TRBJ1-1,TRBV9,.,TGTGCCAGCAGTGAGGAAGAAATGGGACACCACACTGAAGCTTTCTTT,CASSEEEMGHHTEAFF
TRBD1,16,TRBJ2-3,TRBV29-1,.,TGCAGCGTTATACTCCGGGACAGGGGTAGTGCAGATACGCAGTATTTT,CSVILRDRGSADTQYF
.,14,TRBJ2-1,TRBV7-5,.,TGTGCCAGCAGCCCGGGGATACTTTCCAATGAGCAGTTCTTC,CASSPGILSNEQFF
TRBD2,14,TRBJ2-2,TRBV10-2,few,TGCGCCAGCAGTGAGAGCGGGGGGCCCGGGGAGCTGTTTTTT,CASSESGGPGELFF
.,13,TRBJ2-7,TRBV10-3,.,TGTGCCATCAGTGAGTCGGGGACCTACGAGCAGTACTTC,CAISESGTYEQYF
.,16,TRBJ2-7,TRBV6-8,.,TGTGCCAGCAGTTACCCACGGACGGGGAGCTCCTACGAGCAGTACTTC,CASSYPRTGSSYEQYF
.,15,TRBJ1-5,TRBV30,.,TGTGCCTGGAGTCCCATGGGCCACAACAATCAGCCCCAGCATTTT,CAWSPMGHNNQPQHF
TRBD2,16,TRBJ2-2,TRBV7-2,few,TGTGCCAGCAGGCTTTCTAGCGGGGTATTAGGCGGGGAGCTGTTTTTT,CASRLSSGVLGGELFF
.,14,TRBJ2-1,TRBV19,once,TGTGCCAGTAGTAAAATCGGGGGAGGCAATGAGCAGTTCTTC,CASSKIGGGNEQFF
.,14,TRBJ2-6,TRBV19,.,TGTGCCAGTGCGACGGGGTCTGGGGCCAACGTCCTGACTTTC,CASATGSGANVLTF